The next 17 T cell receptor beta chains were all read from a single sample in a study of long-term antiretroviral therapy in people with HIV. The assay, immunoSEQ v3.0, was run at survey level. TCRdb's table, derived via immunoSEQ multiplex PCR, lists solely in-frame clones and lacks some. The table shows about 43,000 clones, with roughly 86% occurring only once. The material sequenced was unsorted PBMCs, taken 0.1 years before starting antiretroviral therapy. These receptors originate from a woman in her fifties or sixties with HIV.

This clone was found once. This chain joins TRBV25-1 and TRBJ1-2; 8 bases are shared with TRBD1. V lost 1 base, J lost 3 bases, and 4 bases stayed unmatched. From germline, CDR1 is MGHDK and CDR2 SYGVNS. The CDR3 runs to 15 residues. This CDR3 reads CASSESDRGHYGYTF. The DNA of the CDR3 is TGTGCCAGCAGTGAATCAGACAGGGGCCACTATGGCTACACCTTC.

This clone was observed a handful of times. The V and J genes are TRBV6-1 and TRBJ1-6; tentatively, D is TRBD1 (5 bases). Germline V gene lookup returns CDR1 MNHNS and CDR2 SASEGT. This CDR3 spans 15 amino acids. V lost 5 bases and J lost 4, with 12 bases in between. The CDR3 loop is CASSRAGSYNSPLHF. The DNA for the CDR3 is TGTGCCAGCAGTCGGGCAGGGAGTTATAATTCACCCCTCCACTTT.

The chain is built from TRBV11-3 and TRBJ1-2; TRBD1 matches at 7 bases. V dropped 1 base and J dropped 8; count of bases not matched to a gene: 7. CDR1 and CDR2 (germline): SGHNT, YENEEA. The CDR3 spans 14 residues. DNA for the CDR3: TGTGCCAGCAGCTTAGGGCCAGGGGGTTTCGGCTACACCTTC. Translated, it gives CASSLGPGGFGYTF.

This clone occurred once. The chain links TRBV2 to TRBJ1-2; D is uncertain. V shed 8 bases and J shed 4 bases, with 14 bases lying between them. This CDR3 has 13 amino acids. Germline CDR1 reads SNHLY; CDR2 reads FYNNEI. In nucleotides, the CDR3 is TGTGCCAGCGACGGGCGGGGTAGCTATGGCTACACCTTC. Its protein product is CASDGRGSYGYTF.

The V call is TRBV18, the J call TRBJ1-4; 7 bases match TRBD1. The V segment lost 4 bases and the J segment 2 bases; nucleotides outside the gene matches: 7. Germline-derived CDR1 and CDR2 are KGHSH and LQKENI. This CDR3 has 16 residues. CDR3 residues: CASSLDREPTNEKLFF. The CDR3 bases are TGTGCCAGCTCACTTGACAGGGAACCGACTAATGAAAAACTGTTTTTT.

CDR3 coding DNA: TGTGCCAGCAGTCCAAGCGGGGGGGCTGCAGATACGCAGTATTTT. Its protein product is CASSPSGGAADTQYF. The gene calls are TRBV6-1 and TRBJ2-3, with TRBD2 identical over 10 bases. The CDR3 is made up of 15 amino acids. Germline values: CDR1 MNHNS, CDR2 SASEGT. The J segment lost 4 bases and the V segment lost 5 bases, leaving 6 bases of the junction unmatched.

This chain links TRBV5-1 with TRBJ2-7; 7 nucleotides match TRBD2. CDR3 length: 15 amino acids. Germline V gives CDR1 SGHRS, CDR2 YFSETQ. The trim removed 0 bases at V and 0 bases at J, leaving 3 bases unmatched. CDR3 in amino acids: CASSLARGGSYEQYF. Here the CDR3 DNA reads TGCGCCAGCAGCTTGGCCCGCGGGGGCTCCTACGAGCAGTACTTC.

This clone was detected a few times. The CDR3 nucleotides read TGTGCCAGCAAGAGCGGGGCTAACACCGGGGAGCTGTTTTTT. It codes for CASKSGANTGELFF. The chain combines TRBV6-1 with TRBJ2-2; 7 nucleotides match TRBD2. Germline V gene lookup returns CDR1 MNHNS and CDR2 SASEGT. V was clipped by 7 bases and J by 2 bases; unmatched bases: 4. This CDR3 comprises 14 residues.

This clone appeared once. The chain employs TRBV6-1 and TRBJ2-1, with D uncertain. Germline CDR1 MNHNS, CDR2 SASEGT. CDR3 length: 13 amino acids. V lost 7 bases to trimming and J lost 2 bases, with 9 bases between them. The DNA for the CDR3 is TGTGCCAGCAATGCACCCCCCTACAATGAGCAGTTCTTC. Translation: CASNAPPYNEQFF.

CDR3 region: CASSSNYEQYF. Here the CDR3 DNA reads TGTGCCAGCAGTTCCAACTACGAGCAGTACTTC. The chain carries TRBV27 and TRBJ2-7, with no clear D. Trimming stripped 4 bases from V and 3 bases from J, with 4 bases between. This CDR3 is 11 amino acids long. The germline gives CDR1 MNHEY, CDR2 SMNVEV (reference sequence).

This chain connects TRBV4-3 to TRBJ2-3; 13 positions match TRBD2. Trimming cost V 0 bases and J 6 bases; bases outside gene matches: 3. The CDR3 consists of 16 residues. CDR1 is LGHNA, CDR2 YSLEER, per germline. The CDR3: CASSQETSGGWDTQYF. CDR3 bases: TGCGCCAGCAGCCAAGAGACTAGCGGGGGGTGGGATACGCAGTATTTT.

The chain employs TRBV4-1 and TRBJ2-1; D is possibly TRBD2 (7 bases). Germline V gene lookup returns CDR1 MGHRA and CDR2 YSYEKL. CDR3 size: 18 residues. V lost 0 bases to trimming and J lost 0 bases, with 15 bases between them. This CDR3 is CASSQDRRGGSSYNEQFF. Here the CDR3 DNA reads TGCGCCAGCAGCCAAGATCGTAGGGGGGGGAGCTCCTACAATGAGCAGTTCTTC.

About this clone itself: One junction end does not reproduce the germline sequence, and a read error may be involved. The gene calls are TRBV7-7 and TRBJ2-5, with D perhaps given as TRBD1 or TRBD2 (5 bases each). The CDR3 loop spans 15 amino acids. Germline V CDR1 and CDR2: SSHAT, FNYEAQ (reference sequence). CDR3 in amino acids: CASSPDPGPQETQYF. The CDR3 DNA reads TGTGCTAGCAGCCCCGACCCGGGACCCCAAGAGACCCAGTACTTC. Full variable domain (outside the CDR3, taken from reference TRBV7-7 and TRBJ2-5): GAGVSQSPRYKVTKRGQDVTLRCDPISSHATLYWYQQALGQGPEFLTYFNYEAQPDKSGLPSDRFSAERPEGSISTLTIQRTEQRDSAMYRCASSPDPGPQETQYFGPGTRLLVL.

This chain links TRBV19 with TRBJ2-7; 7 bases agree with TRBD1. The CDR3 totals 15 residues. Losses at the gene ends were 4 bases for V and 2 bases for J; bases not matched to a gene: 8. Germline assignment: CDR1 LNHDA and CDR2 SQIVND (reference sequence). The CDR3 bases are TGTGCCAGTAGTACTTTAGGGGGCCCAGCCTACGAGCAGTACTTC. Translating it yields CASSTLGGPAYEQYF.

This sequence joins TRBV29-1 and TRBJ1-2, with D tentatively TRBD1 (5 bases). Germline V lookup: CDR1 SQVTM, CDR2 ANQGSEA. V was trimmed by 3 bases and J by 8 bases, leaving 13 bases between them. The CDR3 runs 12 residues. The CDR3 DNA reads as TGCAGCGTTGACCAGGGCCTGGGAGGCTACACCTTC. This codes for CSVDQGLGGYTF.

The rearrangement uses TRBV2 and TRBJ2-2; 15 bases line up with TRBD2. V was clipped by 6 bases and J by 10 bases; unmatched bases: 6. The CDR3 is made up of 15 amino acids. CDR1 and CDR2 from the germline V gene are SNHLY and FYNNEI. Here the CDR3 reads CASRGTSGGPEELFF. CDR3 coding DNA: TGTGCCAGCAGGGGGACTAGCGGGGGGCCCGAGGAGCTGTTTTTT. The full variable domain, completed using reference TRBV2 and TRBJ2-2, is EPEVTQTPSHQVTQMGQEVILRCVPISNHLYFYWYRQILGQKVEFLVSFYNNEISEKSEIFDDQFSVERPDGSNFTLKIRSTKLEDSAMYFCASRGTSGGPEELFFGEGSRLTVL.

This clone showed up just once. J is TRBJ2-3 and V is TRBV5-1, with a possible D match to TRBD2 (6 bases). Germline V gene data show CDR1 as SGHRS and CDR2 as YFSETQ. The CDR3 runs 15 residues. With 0 bases removed from V and 5 bases from J, the gap between germline ends came to 13 bases. CDR3 nucleotides: TGCGCCAGCAGCTTGGGGGGGAGGCAGAAAGATACGCAGTATTTT. It specifies CASSLGGRQKDTQYF.